This T cell receptor beta chain stems from a study of identical twins. About this clonotype itself: Its antigen remains unidentified.

TCRdb redid the calling of the 5' RACE reads with MiXCR, one entry per CDR3 protein. Here the sample spans about 790,000 distinct CDR3 sequences, over 15% being singletons. Whole-study findings and limits: The same donors were not followed; conclusions instead depended on cross-sectional statistical analysis.

This CDR3 is 13 amino acids long. CDR1 MNHNS and CDR2 SASEGT come from the germline V gene. V was cut by 6 bases and J by 0 bases, with 6 bases left in between. This sample was also put to use in a study of T cells expressing NK-cell markers. That study reports: Sorted CD3+CD56+NKG2C+, CD3+CD56+NKG2C- and CD3+CD56-NKG2C+ T cells provided the TCR beta repertoires.

Sequencing was performed on PBMCs. V is TRBV6-1 and J is TRBJ1-3, with D unclear. This TCR was recovered from a woman in her late teens or twenties in good health. The CDR3 region is CASRGGSGNTIYF. CDR3 nucleotides: TGTGCCAGCAGGGGCGGCTCTGGAAACACCATATATTTT.